This is a list of T cell receptor beta chains from one sample in a study of cytomegalovirus exposure and HLA in healthy donors. Libraries were prepared by immunoSEQ multiplex PCR; TCRdb keeps only in-frame clonotypes and omits some of them. Counted here are a few hundred thousand clones, 80% occurring once; the ten biggest clones make up around 0.33%. Sequenced input: PBMCs. The receptor source for this set is a girl aged 2-10 years in good health and CMV-seronegative. Both conserved end residues are part of each CDR3. D genes are given only for firm matches. Clone size, where shown, is once, few, many, or a class for clones that have expanded.

V gene	clone size	D gene	J gene	CDR3 protein	CDR3 DNA
TRBV28	few	TRBD2	TRBJ2-7	CASSPRLAGALYF	TGTGCCAGCAGCCCTAGACTAGCGGGGGCGTTGTACTTC
TRBV2	.	TRBD1	TRBJ1-6	CASSGGGTGNSPLHF	TGTGCCAGCTCGGGTGGTGGGACAGGTAATTCACCCCTCCACTTT
TRBV5-1	.	.	TRBJ2-7	CASSLVAYEQYF	TGCGCCAGCAGCTTGGTAGCCTACGAGCAGTACTTC
TRBV14	.	TRBD1	TRBJ1-6	CASSQEISRTGYSPLHF	TGTGCCAGCAGCCAAGAGATCTCCAGGACAGGGTATTCACCCCTCCACTTT
TRBV6-5	.	.	TRBJ1-1	CASSYMGTWLNTEAFF	TGTGCCAGCAGTTACATGGGGACATGGTTGAACACTGAAGCTTTCTTT
TRBV5-1	.	TRBD1	TRBJ1-1	CASSLAGTAHLNTEAFF	TGCGCCAGCAGCTTGGCCGGGACAGCCCACCTGAACACTGAAGCTTTCTTT
TRBV19	.	TRBD1	TRBJ2-3	CASSTGQGGTDTQYF	TGTGCCAGTAGTACCGGACAGGGCGGCACAGATACGCAGTATTTT
TRBV18	.	.	TRBJ2-3	CASSFDSQYTDTQYF	TGTGCCAGCTCATTCGACAGCCAATACACAGATACGCAGTATTTT
TRBV10-1	.	TRBD1	TRBJ1-5	CASRHRQGCQPQHF	TGCGCCAGCAGACACCGACAGGGATGTCAGCCCCAGCATTTT
TRBV5-6	.	TRBD2	TRBJ2-3	CASSPGLAYTQYF	TGTGCCAGCAGCCCGGGACTAGCGTATACGCAGTATTTT
TRBV11-2	.	TRBD1	TRBJ1-4	CASSTPGQGGEKLFF	TGTGCCAGCAGCACGCCGGGACAGGGTGGCGAAAAACTGTTTTTT
TRBV18	.	TRBD1	TRBJ1-1	CASSPLGQGVAFF	TGTGCCAGCTCACCTTTGGGACAGGGGGTAGCTTTCTTT
TRBV30	few	TRBD2	TRBJ2-7	CAWKVRAGVLYEQYF	TGTGCCTGGAAGGTTAGGGCGGGAGTTTTATACGAGCAGTACTTC
TRBV7-9	.	.	TRBJ1-2	CASSFLYGYTF	TGTGCCAGCAGCTTTCTCTATGGCTACACCTTC
TRBV28	.	TRBD1	TRBJ1-1	CASSSGQGDTEAFF	TGTGCCAGCAGCTCGGGACAGGGGGACACTGAAGCTTTCTTT
TRBV7-6	few	.	TRBJ2-7	CASSSEPGHSYEQYF	TGTGCCAGCAGCTCAGAACCGGGACACAGCTACGAGCAGTACTTC
TRBV5-8	few	.	TRBJ2-1	CASSISAGHYNEQFF	TGTGCCAGCAGCATTTCGGCGGGTCACTACAATGAGCAGTTCTTC
TRBV6-6	.	TRBD2	TRBJ2-3	CASSTTGTSGRGPQYF	TGTGCCAGCAGTACGACCGGGACTAGCGGGAGAGGGCCGCAGTATTTT
TRBV5-4	few	.	TRBJ1-1	CASSLSSGIEAFF	TGTGCCAGCAGCTTGTCATCAGGGATTGAAGCTTTCTTT
TRBV27	.	.	TRBJ2-3	CASRYTGYTDTQYF	TGTGCCAGCAGATATACGGGTTACACAGATACGCAGTATTTT
TRBV2	.	.	TRBJ2-7	CASTRQNPTYEQYF	TGTGCCAGCACCAGACAGAACCCTACCTACGAGCAGTACTTC
TRBV18	.	.	TRBJ1-5	CASSPLSGMGQPQHF	TGTGCCAGCTCACCACTTTCAGGGATGGGGCAGCCCCAGCATTTT
TRBV7-2	.	TRBD2	TRBJ2-5	CASSLDTSGEESRETQYF	TGTGCCAGCAGCTTAGACACTAGCGGGGAAGAATCCCGAGAGACCCAGTACTTC
TRBV5-1	.	TRBD2	TRBJ2-1	CASSARPGLAHLVLPNEQFF	TGCGCCAGCAGCGCCCGACCGGGACTAGCGCACCTTGTCTTACCGAATGAGCAGTTCTTC
TRBV9	.	.	TRBJ2-5	CASSARQTQETQYF	TGTGCCAGCAGCGCCCGACAGACCCAAGAGACCCAGTACTTC
TRBV9	few	.	TRBJ1-2	CASSVATNGYTF	TGTGCCAGCAGCGTAGCCACAAATGGCTACACCTTC